The next 10 T cell receptor beta chains were all read from a single sample in a study of blood T cell repertoires in COVID-19. The data were produced by immunoSEQ multiplex PCR, yet TCRdb's version contains in-frame clones alone and is incomplete. The data contain 270,000 or so clones, about 89% of them singletons. Sequencing input: PBMCs or T cells enriched from blood (not recorded which). Source of these receptors: a woman younger than 30 who had recovered from COVID-19.

A single count supports this clone. The genes are TRBV3-1 (or the pseudogene TRBV3-2) and TRBJ2-3; TRBD1 is a possible D gene (6 bases). With 5 bases removed from V and 7 bases from J, the gap between germline ends came to 16 bases. This CDR3 comprises 14 residues. Germline loops: CDR1 LGHDT, CDR2 YNNKEL (reference sequence). In DNA, the CDR3 is TGTGCCAGCAGCTCCCGGGACATAAGATATACGCAGTATTTT. Translated: CASSSRDIRYTQYF.

The sample holds many counts of this clone. The rearrangement uses TRBV18 and TRBJ1-4; 10 nucleotides line up with TRBD1. V lost 6 bases to trimming and J lost 0 bases; unmatched junction nucleotides: 1. The CDR3 is 15 residues long. Per the germline V gene, CDR1 is KGHSH and CDR2 is LQKENI. Here the CDR3 reads CASSGQGATNEKLFF. The CDR3 coding sequence is TGTGCCAGCTCCGGACAGGGGGCAACTAATGAAAAACTGTTTTTT.

The chain combines TRBV5-8 with TRBJ1-5; D gene ambiguous. The CDR3 consists of 16 residues. The V gene's germline CDR1 is SGHTS and CDR2 YDEGEE. Trimming shortened V by 0 bases and J by 4 bases, and 14 bases separated the two germline ends. The DNA of the CDR3 is TGTGCCAGCAGCTTGGCGGCGGTTCGAGGGAATCAGCCCCAGCATTTT. Translated, it gives CASSLAAVRGNQPQHF.

The gene calls are TRBV9 and TRBJ2-7; no definite D call. The CDR3 spans 14 residues. Per germline, CDR1 SGDLS and CDR2 YYNGEE. V dropped 7 bases and J dropped 2 bases, with 16 bases sitting between them. In nucleotides, the CDR3 is TGTGCCAGCTCCACTTGGGCGCAGCCCTACGAGCAGTACTTC. Amino acid sequence: CASSTWAQPYEQYF.

The chain recombines TRBV27 with TRBJ2-1; 8 nucleotides agree with TRBD2. J was trimmed by 7 bases and V by 3 bases; bases with no gene match: 5. The CDR3 totals 14 residues. Germline CDR1 is MNHEY and CDR2 is SMNVEV (reference sequence). For the CDR3, the DNA is TGTGCCAGCAGTTTCCCCGGGGGGGGTAATGAGCAGTTCTTC. It is translated as CASSFPGGGNEQFF.

The J gene is TRBJ2-7, the V gene TRBV5-6; D remains ambiguous. Per germline, CDR1 SGHDT and CDR2 YYEEEE. The CDR3 is 15 residues long. Between the trimmed V and J ends, which lost 4 bases and 3 bases, there was a span of 17 bases. The CDR3 DNA reads TGTGCCAGCAGCCCGACACCACGTCAGGACTACGAGCAGTACTTC. Its translation: CASSPTPRQDYEQYF.

The rearrangement uses TRBV19 and TRBJ2-3; TRBD2 is a possible D gene (6 bases). This CDR3 is built from 15 residues. Germline assignment: CDR1 LNHDA and CDR2 SQIVND (reference sequence). V was clipped by 6 bases and J by 6 bases, with 19 bases between them. The CDR3 DNA sequence: TGTGCCAGTAGCGGGGACTCTTTCTCGGGGGATACGCAGTATTTT. It translates to CASSGDSFSGDTQYF.

This chain links TRBV5-6 with TRBJ1-5; 7 bases are shared with TRBD1. With V trimmed by 3 bases and J by 12 bases, 6 bases remained unmatched. The CDR3 is 12 amino acids. CDR1 and CDR2 (germline): SGHDT, YYEEEE. The CDR3 is CASSYRQGDQHF. CDR3 in DNA: TGTGCCAGCAGCTACCGACAGGGTGACCAGCATTTT.

The chain employs TRBV18 and TRBJ1-2; no definite D call. With 2 bases removed from V and 8 bases from J, the gap between germline ends came to 18 bases. CDR3 length: 15 residues. Germline CDR1 KGHSH, CDR2 LQKENI. The CDR3 nucleotides are TGTGCCAGCTCACCATCCGGGGTCCGCGCGGGGGGCTACACCTTC. Translated: CASSPSGVRAGGYTF.

The chain is built from TRBV5-8 and TRBJ1-2; D possibly corresponds to TRBD1 (5 bases). The V gene's germline CDR1 is SGHTS and CDR2 YDEGEE. The CDR3 spans 18 residues. V lost 0 bases, J lost 4 bases, and 22 bases lay in between. This CDR3 reads CASSLAPLTAERGYGYTF. The CDR3 DNA follows: TGTGCCAGCAGCTTGGCCCCGCTGACAGCCGAGCGGGGCTATGGCTACACCTTC.